A selection of T cell receptor beta chains follows, all from one sample in a study of PD-1 blockade in classical Hodgkin lymphoma. Libraries were prepared by immunoSEQ multiplex PCR; TCRdb keeps only in-frame clonotypes and omits some of them. The sample has 20,000 or so clones, nearly 90% seen once. The sample taken for sequencing was CD4+ T cells from blood. The source is a human donor with classical Hodgkin lymphoma. The CDR3 runs from the conserved cysteine through the conserved F or W. Each record gives: clone size, D gene, V gene, J gene, CDR3 DNA, CDR3 protein. The D gene is left open where the match is weak. Rows give clone size only sometimes, using once, few, many, or a class for an expanded clone.

clone_size: NA
d_call: NA
v_call: TRBV4-1
j_call: TRBJ2-1
cdr3_nt: TGCGCCAGCAGTTCCGTGGGTTCCAACTACAATGAGCAGTTCTTC
cdr3_aa: CASSSVGSNYNEQFF

clone_size: once
d_call: NA
v_call: TRBV27
j_call: TRBJ1-5
cdr3_nt: TGTGCCAGCAGTTTCCTTGGGTTCAATCAGCCCCAGCATTTT
cdr3_aa: CASSFLGFNQPQHF

clone_size: NA
d_call: NA
v_call: TRBV9
j_call: TRBJ1-3
cdr3_nt: TGTGCCAGCAGCGCCTTATTTAGGGGCCTCTCTGGAAACACCATATATTTT
cdr3_aa: CASSALFRGLSGNTIYF

clone_size: NA
d_call: NA
v_call: TRBV9
j_call: TRBJ1-3
cdr3_nt: TGTGCCAGCAGCGTAGGAGGGGCTGCTACTGGAAACACCATATATTTT
cdr3_aa: CASSVGGAATGNTIYF

clone_size: NA
d_call: TRBD2
v_call: TRBV7-8
j_call: TRBJ2-7
cdr3_nt: TGTGCCAGCAGCTTAGCGCTAATGGGACTAGCGGGGGGCGGAGAGCAGTACTTC
cdr3_aa: CASSLALMGLAGGGEQYF

clone_size: NA
d_call: NA
v_call: TRBV30
j_call: TRBJ1-5
cdr3_nt: TGTGCCTGGAGTACAGGGACGCATCAGCCCCAGCATTTT
cdr3_aa: CAWSTGTHQPQHF

clone_size: NA
d_call: TRBD2
v_call: TRBV19
j_call: TRBJ2-7
cdr3_nt: TGTGCCAGTAGTATAGTAGCGGGAGGTCATATATACGAGCAGTACTTC
cdr3_aa: CASSIVAGGHIYEQYF

clone_size: NA
d_call: TRBD1
v_call: TRBV5-4
j_call: TRBJ2-1
cdr3_nt: TGTGCCAGCAGCCCCCGGACAGGGGAGGGCAATGAGCAGTTCTTC
cdr3_aa: CASSPRTGEGNEQFF

clone_size: NA
d_call: NA
v_call: TRBV14
j_call: TRBJ2-7
cdr3_nt: TGTGCCAGCAATCCGGTCACCCTGGGGCCTTACGAGCAGTACTTC
cdr3_aa: CASNPVTLGPYEQYF

clone_size: NA
d_call: TRBD1
v_call: TRBV30
j_call: TRBJ2-2
cdr3_nt: TGTGCCTGGAGAGAGGACAGGGGGCGGGAGCTGTTTTTT
cdr3_aa: CAWREDRGRELFF

clone_size: NA
d_call: NA
v_call: TRBV2
j_call: TRBJ2-1
cdr3_nt: TGTGCCAGCAGTGAAATAGGCCAGGGAGCCTACAATGAGCAGTTCTTC
cdr3_aa: CASSEIGQGAYNEQFF

clone_size: NA
d_call: NA
v_call: TRBV30
j_call: TRBJ1-2
cdr3_nt: TGTGCCTGGACAATCCCCCCTGCCCGGGATGGCTACACCTTC
cdr3_aa: CAWTIPPARDGYTF

clone_size: NA
d_call: NA
v_call: TRBV4-1
j_call: TRBJ1-4
cdr3_nt: TGCGCCAGCAGCCAAGGCCCGATGAGGGTCGAAAAACTGTTTTTT
cdr3_aa: CASSQGPMRVEKLFF

clone_size: NA
d_call: NA
v_call: TRBV29-1
j_call: TRBJ2-3
cdr3_nt: TGCAGCGCCCTACGACAGGGCACAGATACGCAGTATTTT
cdr3_aa: CSALRQGTDTQYF

clone_size: NA
d_call: NA
v_call: TRBV20-1
j_call: TRBJ2-1
cdr3_nt: TGCAGTGCCGCAGCTAACAATGAGCAGTTCTTC
cdr3_aa: CSAAANNEQFF

clone_size: NA
d_call: NA
v_call: TRBV4-3
j_call: TRBJ2-2
cdr3_nt: TGCGCCAGCAGCCAAGAGGGAGGGGGCAGCAACACCGGGGAGCTGTTTTTT
cdr3_aa: CASSQEGGGSNTGELFF

clone_size: NA
d_call: NA
v_call: TRBV19
j_call: TRBJ1-1
cdr3_nt: TGTGCCAGTAGACTCACGGACTGGAACACTGAAGCTTTCTTT
cdr3_aa: CASRLTDWNTEAFF

clone_size: NA
d_call: TRBD1
v_call: TRBV28
j_call: TRBJ1-1
cdr3_nt: TGTGCCAGCAATGGACAGGACCAGAACACTGAAGCTTTCTTT
cdr3_aa: CASNGQDQNTEAFF

clone_size: once
d_call: NA
v_call: TRBV11-2
j_call: TRBJ2-1
cdr3_nt: TGTGCCAGCAGCTTAGAGGAGTGGAGGCTAGCCTATGAGCAGTTCTTC
cdr3_aa: CASSLEEWRLAYEQFF

clone_size: NA
d_call: NA
v_call: TRBV14
j_call: TRBJ2-3
cdr3_nt: TGTGCCAGCAGCCAAGAGGGGCAGGGGCCAGATACGCAGTATTTT
cdr3_aa: CASSQEGQGPDTQYF

clone_size: NA
d_call: NA
v_call: TRBV7-9
j_call: TRBJ1-1
cdr3_nt: TGTGCCAGCAGCTTTTCCCAGGTGATCACTGAAGCTTTCTTT
cdr3_aa: CASSFSQVITEAFF

clone_size: NA
d_call: NA
v_call: TRBV30
j_call: TRBJ2-1
cdr3_nt: TGTGCCTGGAGTCCCTCCTATGAGCAGTTCTTC
cdr3_aa: CAWSPSYEQFF

clone_size: NA
d_call: TRBD2
v_call: TRBV29-1
j_call: TRBJ2-2
cdr3_nt: TGCAGCGTTGATAGGCTAGCGGGGGGGACCGGGGAGCTGTTTTTT
cdr3_aa: CSVDRLAGGTGELFF

clone_size: few
d_call: NA
v_call: TRBV19
j_call: TRBJ1-5
cdr3_nt: TGTGCCAGTAGTATCGGCACGCCAACACCGCCCCAGCATTTT
cdr3_aa: CASSIGTPTPPQHF

clone_size: NA
d_call: NA
v_call: TRBV11-1
j_call: TRBJ2-7
cdr3_nt: TGTGCCAGCAGCTTAGACCGGACTATAAGCTCCTACGAGCAGTACTTC
cdr3_aa: CASSLDRTISSYEQYF

clone_size: NA
d_call: NA
v_call: TRBV30
j_call: TRBJ1-1
cdr3_nt: TGTGCCTGGAGTGTACGGGCCGGGGGGACTGAAGCTTTCTTT
cdr3_aa: CAWSVRAGGTEAFF

clone_size: NA
d_call: TRBD1
v_call: TRBV2
j_call: TRBJ2-7
cdr3_nt: TGTGCCAGCAGTATCGGACAGGGGAGCGAGCAGTACTTC
cdr3_aa: CASSIGQGSEQYF

clone_size: NA
d_call: NA
v_call: TRBV30
j_call: TRBJ2-2
cdr3_nt: TGTGCCTGGAGTATAAGGGCGAACACCGGGGAGCTGTTTTTT
cdr3_aa: CAWSIRANTGELFF

clone_size: NA
d_call: NA
v_call: TRBV19
j_call: TRBJ1-1
cdr3_nt: TGTGCCAGTATGTCAGGGAGGGTGAGCACTGAAGCTTTCTTT
cdr3_aa: CASMSGRVSTEAFF

clone_size: NA
d_call: NA
v_call: TRBV2
j_call: TRBJ1-1
cdr3_nt: TGTGCCAGCAGCAGGAACACTGAAGCTTTCTTT
cdr3_aa: CASSRNTEAFF

clone_size: NA
d_call: TRBD2
v_call: TRBV4-1
j_call: TRBJ2-5
cdr3_nt: TGCGCCAGCAGCCAAGGCCTTAGCGGGAGGCCACAAGAGACCCAGTACTTC
cdr3_aa: CASSQGLSGRPQETQYF

clone_size: NA
d_call: TRBD1
v_call: TRBV18
j_call: TRBJ2-3
cdr3_nt: TGTGCCAGCTCACCCCTTTCAGGGGGCTCAGTCACAGATACGCAGTATTTT
cdr3_aa: CASSPLSGGSVTDTQYF

clone_size: NA
d_call: NA
v_call: TRBV28
j_call: TRBJ1-6
cdr3_nt: TGTGCCAGCAGCACCCTGGGGAATTCACCCCTCCACTTT
cdr3_aa: CASSTLGNSPLHF

clone_size: NA
d_call: NA
v_call: TRBV7-9
j_call: TRBJ1-2
cdr3_nt: TGTGCCAGCAGCTTTCTTCCTGGGTCTGTTTCTGGCTACACCTTC
cdr3_aa: CASSFLPGSVSGYTF

clone_size: NA
d_call: NA
v_call: TRBV7-9
j_call: TRBJ1-1
cdr3_nt: TGTGCCAGCAGCTTTGCCCGGCACACTGAAGCTTTCTTT
cdr3_aa: CASSFARHTEAFF

clone_size: NA
d_call: NA
v_call: TRBV4-3
j_call: TRBJ2-1
cdr3_nt: TGCGCCAGCAGCCAAGGACAGAGCTCCTACAATGAGCAGTTCTTC
cdr3_aa: CASSQGQSSYNEQFF

clone_size: NA
d_call: TRBD2
v_call: TRBV6-1
j_call: TRBJ2-7
cdr3_nt: TGTGCCAGCAGTGAATTTGGTAGCGGGGGATATAGCTCCTACGAGCAGTACTTC
cdr3_aa: CASSEFGSGGYSSYEQYF

clone_size: once
d_call: NA
v_call: TRBV18
j_call: TRBJ2-5
cdr3_nt: TGTGCCAGCTCACCACCCCGGGTAGCTTTGGCAGGGGCCCCCCGAGAGACCCAGTACTTC
cdr3_aa: CASSPPRVALAGAPRETQYF

clone_size: NA
d_call: NA
v_call: TRBV19
j_call: TRBJ2-7
cdr3_nt: TGTGCCAGAAGCCAGAACCCGGACGTGTCGTTCCACGAGCAGTACTTC
cdr3_aa: CARSQNPDVSFHEQYF

clone_size: NA
d_call: NA
v_call: TRBV6-1
j_call: TRBJ2-2
cdr3_nt: TGTGCCAGCATTACAACTGGGGCCGGGGAGCTGTTTTTT
cdr3_aa: CASITTGAGELFF